The 24 T cell receptor beta chains given below trace back to one sample, sequenced in a study of blood T cell repertoires in COVID-19 (dated by TCRdb to between 2020 and 2021). Library method: the immunoSEQ multiplex PCR assay. Sourced from immuneACCESS, this table was stored by TCRdb with only in-frame sequences that have V and J called. A share of the clones is absent; for the studies checked, an unresolved V gene accounts for under half, and the remainder has no known explanation. Here the sample has about 80,000 clones; over 75% occur a single time. The ten largest clones take up 9.5% to 15% of the sample. The sample taken for sequencing was peripheral blood. These receptor sequences come from a man older than 75 with acute or convalescent COVID-19.

This clone was seen only once. The CDR3 region has the DNA TGTGCCAGCAGTGAAAGGGGTAAGGACTATGGCTACACCTTC. Amino acid sequence: CASSERGKDYGYTF. The chain joins TRBV6-1 to TRBJ1-2, with D possibly matching TRBD1 (5 bases). The CDR3 has 14 residues. CDR1 is MNHNS, CDR2 SASEGT, per germline. Trimming took 2 bases from V and 3 from J, leaving 10 bases between them.

The chain is built from TRBV10-1 and TRBJ1-1; D may be TRBD1 (6 bases). Germline V gene data show CDR1 as WNHNN and CDR2 as SYGVQD (reference sequence). The length of the CDR3 is 15 residues. V lost 3 bases and J lost 1, with 12 bases in between. In DNA form, the CDR3 reads TGCGCCAGCAGTGATACCGGGACAACGAACACTGAAGCTTTCTTT. This encodes CASSDTGTTNTEAFF.

This chain links TRBV27 with TRBJ1-2, with 7 bases fitting TRBD1. Germline V gives CDR1 MNHEY, CDR2 SMNVEV (reference sequence). With V trimmed by 0 bases and J by 1 base, 2 bases remained unmatched. The CDR3 totals 15 residues. DNA of the CDR3: TGTGCCAGCAGTTTATCGTGGGACAGTAACTATGGCTACACCTTC. It encodes CASSLSWDSNYGYTF.

The chain couples TRBV11-3 to TRBJ2-1; weak D call: TRBD2 (7 bases). This CDR3 region has 19 residues. Deletions cut 0 bases from V and 1 base from J, with 19 bases between. The germline CDR1 and CDR2 sequences are SGHNT and YENEEA. This CDR3 reads CASSLDQRGGLPSYNEQFF. The DNA of the CDR3 is TGTGCCAGCAGCTTAGATCAAAGGGGGGGACTACCATCCTACAATGAGCAGTTCTTC. Together with reference TRBV11-3 and TRBJ2-1, the CDR3 gives the full variable domain: EAGVVQSPRYKIIEKKQPVAFWCNPISGHNTLYWYLQNLGQGPELLIRYENEEAVDDSQLPKDRFSAERLKGVDSTLKIQPAELGDSAVYLCASSLDQRGGLPSYNEQFFGPGTRLTVL.

The genes are TRBV7-3 and TRBJ1-6; 7 bases align to TRBD1. The CDR3 loop spans 16 amino acids. The germline CDR1 and CDR2 sequences are SGHTA and FQGTGA. The V and J ends lost 5 bases and 5 bases, in that order; junction bases with no gene match: 9. CDR3 region: CASSVTGTPNNSPLHF. For the CDR3, the DNA is TGTGCCAGCAGCGTGACAGGGACACCCAATAATTCACCCCTCCACTTT.

This sequence joins TRBV4-2 and TRBJ1-3; 8 nucleotides agree with TRBD1. The CDR3 has 17 residues. The V gene end was trimmed by 0 bases and the J gene end by 4 bases; junction bases not matched to a gene: 8. Per germline, CDR1 LGHNA and CDR2 YNFKEQ. The CDR3 region is CASSQDVQGARGNTIYF. Written as DNA, the CDR3 is TGTGCCAGCAGCCAAGATGTTCAGGGGGCAAGAGGAAACACCATATATTTT.

The chain carries TRBV7-9 and TRBJ1-1; D remains unclear. Germline loops: CDR1 SEHNR, CDR2 FQNEAQ (reference sequence). Trimming removed 3 bases from V and 2 bases from J, with 4 bases in between. The CDR3 totals 12 residues. CDR3 in DNA: TGTGCCAGCAGCTTTTCAAACACTGAAGCTTTCTTT. Translating gives CASSFSNTEAFF.

The chain joins TRBV20-1 to TRBJ2-5, with a weak D call TRBD1 (6 bases). The CDR3 spans 11 residues. Trimming removed 7 bases at V and 5 bases at J, with 11 bases between. In germline, CDR1 is DFQATT, CDR2 SNEGSKA (reference sequence). The CDR3 DNA reads as TGCAGTGTTCAGGGGTTGGAGACCCAGTACTTC. It is translated as CSVQGLETQYF.

The chain recombines TRBV30 with TRBJ2-7; 9 nucleotides line up with TRBD1. Germline trimming cut 3 bases from V and 1 base from J; bases unmatched to any gene: 22. Germline V gene lookup returns CDR1 GTSNPN and CDR2 SVGIG (reference sequence). The CDR3 totals 20 residues. CDR3 sequence (DNA): TGTGCCTGGAGGAGGAGGAGGAGACAGGGGGAGAATGGCATGTCCTACGAGCAGTACTTC. Translated, it gives CAWRRRRRQGENGMSYEQYF.

The CDR3 DNA follows: TGTGCCATCAGTATGGAGGGGTACGAGCAGTACTTC. It is translated as CAISMEGYEQYF. This chain uses TRBV10-3 with TRBJ2-7, with a tentative D call TRBD2 (6 bases). Germline values: CDR1 ENHRY, CDR2 SYGVKD. The V and J ends lost 5 bases and 4 bases respectively, with 9 bases between them. The CDR3 length is 12 residues.

This chain joins TRBV6-5 and TRBJ2-7; D is possibly TRBD1 (5 bases). CDR1 is MNHEY, CDR2 SVGAGI, per germline. There are 13 residues in the CDR3. V was shortened by 6 bases and J by 2 bases, with 11 bases between the two germline ends. The CDR3 region is CASRTTGTYEQYF. DNA for the CDR3: TGTGCCAGCAGAACAACAGGAACCTACGAGCAGTACTTC.

The J gene is TRBJ2-7, the V gene TRBV7-2; TRBD2 matches at 8 bases. Germline lookup yields CDR1 SGHTA and CDR2 FQGNSA. V was clipped by 1 base and J by 2 bases; unmatched bases: 1. The CDR3 sequence is 14 residues long. The CDR3 DNA reads as TGTGCCAGCAGCTTAGGCGGGGGGCCCTACGAGCAGTACTTC. Translation gives CASSLGGGPYEQYF.

The genes are TRBV18 and TRBJ2-1, with 10 bases lining up with TRBD2. The germline CDR1 and CDR2 sequences are KGHSH and LQKENI. V was clipped by 0 bases and J by 7 bases; unmatched bases: 6. CDR3 length: 16 residues. The CDR3 reads CASSPPEAGGRNEQFF. CDR3 DNA: TGTGCCAGCTCACCACCGGAAGCGGGGGGGCGGAATGAGCAGTTCTTC. The complete variable domain, with remaining parts taken from reference TRBV18 and TRBJ2-1, reads NAGVMQNPRHLVRRRGQEARLRCSPMKGHSHVYWYRQLPEEGLKFMVYLQKENIIDESGMPKERFSAEFPKEGPSILRIQQVVRGDSAAYFCASSPPEAGGRNEQFFGPGTRLTVL.

J is TRBJ2-1 and V is TRBV4-2, with 7 nucleotides matching TRBD2. CDR1 and CDR2 from the germline V gene are LGHNA and YNFKEQ. V trimming: 3 bases; J trimming: 4 bases; junction bases outside the gene matches: 9. The CDR3 length is 16 residues. CDR3 loop: CASSQFAGAQYNEQFF. CDR3 DNA sequence: TGTGCCAGCAGCCAGTTTGCGGGAGCGCAGTACAATGAGCAGTTCTTC.

This chain connects TRBV5-1 to TRBJ2-7, with 9 bases identical to TRBD2. V dropped 4 bases and J dropped 3; count of bases not matched to a gene: 8. The V gene's germline CDR1 is SGHRS and CDR2 YFSETQ. CDR3 length: 15 amino acids. The CDR3 protein is CASSPGGAGGYEQYF. CDR3 bases: TGCGCCAGCAGCCCGGGGGGAGCGGGGGGCTACGAGCAGTACTTC.

This chain uses TRBV30 with TRBJ2-6, with 8 bases fitting TRBD1. The CDR3 is 18 amino acids. The ends lost 4 bases at V and 1 base at J; junction bases unmatched: 12. Germline V gene sequence: CDR1 GTSNPN, CDR2 SVGIG (reference sequence). CDR3 protein: CAWTHTGGTPSGANVLTF. CDR3 DNA: TGTGCCTGGACCCACACAGGGGGAACGCCATCTGGGGCCAACGTCCTGACTTTC.

CDR3 bases: TGTGCCAGCAGTGGATTAGATCAAGAGACCCAGTACTTC. It yields the protein CASSGLDQETQYF. This rearrangement joins TRBV2 to TRBJ2-5; no definite D call. CDR1 is SNHLY and CDR2 is FYNNEI in the germline V gene. The V and J ends lost 4 bases and 2 bases respectively, with 8 bases between them. CDR3 length: 13 amino acids.

The chain is built from TRBV9 and TRBJ2-5; TRBD2 matches 10 bases. The CDR3 has 18 amino acids. Per the germline V gene, CDR1 is SGDLS and CDR2 is YYNGEE. V lost 0 bases, J lost 0 bases, and 8 bases stayed unmatched. The CDR3 region is CASSVAASGGRYQETQYF. CDR3 DNA sequence: TGTGCCAGCAGCGTAGCGGCTAGCGGGGGCCGTTACCAAGAGACCCAGTACTTC.

This clone was detected a few times. This CDR3 reads CASSIGGDSTEAFF. For the CDR3, the DNA is TGTGCCAGTAGTATAGGGGGGGACAGCACTGAAGCTTTCTTT. V gene TRBV19 combines with J gene TRBJ1-1, with TRBD1 matching 7 bases. With 1 base clipped from V and 4 bases from J, the junction kept 3 bases outside the gene matches. Germline V gene lookup returns CDR1 LNHDA and CDR2 SQIVND (reference sequence). The CDR3 is 14 amino acids.

This sequence joins TRBV7-8 and TRBJ1-1; D is undetermined. In germline, CDR1 is SGHVS, CDR2 FQNEAQ. Trimming removed 9 bases from V and 4 bases from J, with 9 bases in between. There are 11 residues in the CDR3. The CDR3 loop reads CASRQGTEAFF. CDR3 nucleotide sequence: TGTGCCAGTAGACAAGGCACTGAAGCTTTCTTT.

The V gene is TRBV30, the J gene TRBJ2-7, with a weak D call TRBD1 (6 bases). V was cut by 3 bases and J by 2 bases, with 11 bases left in between. The CDR3 sequence is 13 residues long. Germline CDR1 and CDR2: GTSNPN and SVGIG (reference sequence). DNA of the CDR3: TGTGCCTGGAGCCACAGGGTTACCTACGAGCAGTACTTC. This codes for CAWSHRVTYEQYF.

The J gene is TRBJ2-7, the V gene TRBV6-5; perhaps TRBD1 as D (5 bases). Germline lookup yields CDR1 MNHEY and CDR2 SVGAGI. V shed 2 bases and J shed 3 bases, with 11 bases lying between them. There are 14 residues in the CDR3. CDR3 sequence reads: CASSYPGKGYEQYF. CDR3 in DNA: TGTGCCAGCAGTTACCCAGGGAAGGGCTACGAGCAGTACTTC.

V gene TRBV6-4 combines with J gene TRBJ1-6, with TRBD1 as a possible D gene (6 bases). The CDR3 extends over 15 amino acids. V lost 3 bases and J lost 9, with 15 bases in between. CDR1 is MRHNA and CDR2 is SNTAGT in the germline V gene. This chain's CDR3 is CASSESPRGGSPLHF. The CDR3 DNA sequence: TGTGCCAGCAGTGAATCTCCCAGGGGCGGTTCACCCCTCCACTTT.

The chain uses TRBV9 and TRBJ2-2; 8 bases are shared with TRBD2. The V and J ends lost 4 bases and 6 bases, in that order; junction bases with no gene match: 5. This CDR3 contains 14 residues. The germline gives CDR1 SGDLS, CDR2 YYNGEE. This CDR3 reads CASSFTGGAGELFF. DNA of the CDR3: TGTGCCAGCAGCTTCACGGGAGGGGCCGGGGAGCTGTTTTTT. Full variable domain (remainder filled in from reference TRBV9 and TRBJ2-2): DSGVTQTPKHLITATGQRVTLRCSPRSGDLSVYWYQQSLDQGLQFLIQYYNGEERAKGNILERFSAQQFPDLHSELNLSSLELGDSALYFCASSFTGGAGELFFGEGSRLTVL.